A single sample gave rise to the 10 T cell receptor beta chains below, sequenced in a study of T cell clonotyping in hematopoietic cell transplantation. Specified time point: recipient sample about 28 days before transplant, after cytoreduction. The repertoire was sequenced with immunoSEQ multiplex PCR; TCRdb's copy has only in-frame clones and lacks some. The sample has about 36,000 clones, 85% to 95% seen once. The specimen comprised peripheral blood mononuclear cells, sampled before stem cell transplant. Every receptor here comes from a man aged 35 to 55 with chronic myeloid leukemia. Some clones in this sample may be carry-over from other donors' samples.

V gene TRBV7-2 combines with J gene TRBJ1-1; weak D call: TRBD1 (6 bases). The V gene lost 5 bases and the J gene lost 6 bases, with 10 bases spanning the gap. The CDR3 has 12 amino acids. Germline V gene lookup returns CDR1 SGHTA and CDR2 FQGNSA. The CDR3 loop is CASSRQGPEAFF. The CDR3 DNA reads as TGTGCCAGCAGCCGTCAGGGGCCTGAAGCTTTCTTT.

The chain combines TRBV6-1 with TRBJ2-4; TRBD1 matches 12 bases. Germline V gene lookup returns CDR1 MNHNS and CDR2 SASEGT. V gave up 3 bases and J gave up 16 bases; unmatched junction bases: 7. The CDR3 has 13 residues. CDR3 protein: CASSDRDRGHLYF. The CDR3 DNA is TGTGCCAGCAGTGACAGGGACAGGGGGCACCTATACTTC.

The gene calls are TRBV4-1 and TRBJ2-7; TRBD2 matches 11 bases. CDR3 length: 16 amino acids. Germline V lookup: CDR1 MGHRA, CDR2 YSYEKL. J was trimmed by 0 bases and V by 3 bases; bases with no gene match: 4. The CDR3 DNA follows: TGCGCCAGCAGCCAGTCGACTAGCGGGGCCTCCTACGAGCAGTACTTC. Its translation: CASSQSTSGASYEQYF.

V gene TRBV5-5 combines with J gene TRBJ1-5; D possibly corresponds to TRBD1 (5 bases). V lost 5 bases, J lost 5 bases, and 14 bases lay in between. The CDR3 runs to 14 residues. Germline V gene data show CDR1 as SGHKS and CDR2 as YYEKEE (reference sequence). In DNA form, the CDR3 reads TGTGCCAGCAGGCCGGGGAGGGGTTATCAGCCCCAGCATTTT. This codes for CASRPGRGYQPQHF.

This clone was picked up a small number of times. V gene TRBV29-1 combines with J gene TRBJ2-1; weak D call: TRBD2 (5 bases). Germline V gives CDR1 SQVTM, CDR2 ANQGSEA. V lost 2 bases and J lost 5, with 7 bases in between. The CDR3 length is 12 residues. The CDR3 reads CSVELAHNEQFF. In DNA, the CDR3 is TGCAGCGTTGAACTAGCCCACAATGAGCAGTTCTTC.

V and J are TRBV14 and TRBJ2-7; D is uncertain. Germline V CDR1 and CDR2: SGHDN, FVKESK. Trimming shortened V by 6 bases and J by 1 base, and 4 bases separated the two germline ends. This CDR3 has 11 residues. CDR3 protein: CASSHSYEQYF. Written as DNA, the CDR3 is TGTGCCAGCAGTCATTCCTACGAGCAGTACTTC.

The rearrangement joins TRBV7-3 to TRBJ1-2; possibly TRBD1 for D (5 bases). The CDR3 totals 15 residues. Germline V gene lookup returns CDR1 SGHTA and CDR2 FQGTGA. V lost 0 bases to trimming and J lost 5 bases, with 13 bases between them. CDR3 sequence: CASSLTGRVPYGYTF. The CDR3, as DNA: TGTGCCAGCAGCTTAACCGGCAGGGTTCCTTATGGCTACACCTTC.

V is TRBV6-1 and J is TRBJ2-5; no definite D call. V was trimmed by 4 bases and J by 5 bases, leaving 14 bases between them. Germline CDR1 reads MNHNS; CDR2 reads SASEGT. The CDR3 is 14 amino acids. The CDR3 is CASSASGRPETQYF. Here the CDR3 DNA reads TGTGCCAGCAGTGCTAGTGGCCGTCCGGAGACCCAGTACTTC.

The rearrangement uses TRBV20-1 and TRBJ1-5; TRBD1 matches at 8 bases. The germline V gene encodes CDR1 DFQATT and CDR2 SNEGSKA (reference sequence). Germline trimming cut 6 bases from V and 11 bases from J; bases unmatched to any gene: 3. This CDR3 has 10 residues. This chain's CDR3 is CSALDRAQHF. The DNA of the CDR3 is TGCAGTGCACTGGACAGGGCCCAGCATTTT.

The chain has TRBV10-3 and TRBJ2-7; D is unresolved. With 2 bases removed from V and 9 bases from J, the gap between germline ends came to 8 bases. There are 11 residues in the CDR3. In germline, CDR1 is ENHRY, CDR2 SYGVKD. CDR3 protein: CAISEEERQYF. CDR3 nucleotides: TGTGCCATCAGTGAGGAGGAACGGCAGTACTTC.